This T cell receptor beta chain was observed in a study of CD8+CD57+ T cells in acquired aplastic anemia. General study results and limits: Researchers reported that CD8+ Simpson's diversity was not significantly different in patients versus controls. Both patients and controls carried the same twenty-nine CD8+ CDR3 sequences.

The ends lost 5 bases at V and 9 bases at J; junction bases unmatched: 11. Germline V gene lookup returns CDR1 KGHDR and CDR2 SFDVKD. The CDR3 is made up of 15 amino acids. Notes on this clonotype: Its antigen is currently unknown.

The use of genomic DNA as template underpinned the TCR beta VDJ and CDR3 profiling. TCRdb reprocessed the reads with MiXCR, giving one entry per CDR3 protein. The sample includes 80,000 to 100,000 distinct CDR3 sequences, 55% to 80% of them seen just once. All patients picked for sequencing had shown, by flow cytometry, an expansion of CD8+CD57+ cells. Blood sampling was performed on the patients, and none of them had received therapy by then. The chain employs TRBV24-1 and TRBJ2-1, with 8 bases matching TRBD2. The clonotype comes from a human donor with aplastic anemia. The source material was sorted CD4+, CD8+, or CD8+CD57+ T cells (not recorded which) from PBMCs. CDR3 region: CATSVAGNWAGEQFF. Written as DNA, the CDR3 is TGTGCCACCAGTGTAGCGGGGAATTGGGCTGGTGAGCAGTTCTTC.